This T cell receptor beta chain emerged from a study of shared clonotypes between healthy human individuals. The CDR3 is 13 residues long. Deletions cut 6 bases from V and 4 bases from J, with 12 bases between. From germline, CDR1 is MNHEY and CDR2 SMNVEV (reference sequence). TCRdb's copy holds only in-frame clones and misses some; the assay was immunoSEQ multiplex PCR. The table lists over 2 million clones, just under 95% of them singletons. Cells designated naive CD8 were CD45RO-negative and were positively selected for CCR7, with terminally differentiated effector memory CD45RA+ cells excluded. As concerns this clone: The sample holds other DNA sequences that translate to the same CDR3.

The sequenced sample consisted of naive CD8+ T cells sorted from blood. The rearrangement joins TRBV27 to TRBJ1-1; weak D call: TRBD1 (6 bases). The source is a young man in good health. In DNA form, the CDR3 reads TGTGCCAGCAGCCTAGGGGGGATCACTGAAGCTTTCTTT. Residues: CASSLGGITEAFF.